The 13 T cell receptor beta chains below all came from one sample that was sequenced in a study of shared clonotypes between healthy human individuals. TCRdb's copy holds only in-frame clones and misses some; the assay was immunoSEQ multiplex PCR. The data hold around 2.5 million clones, with 90% to 95% observed a single time. The sample comprised naive CD4+ T cells from PBMCs. Subset defined: CD45RA+ positively selected. These receptors all stem from a man between 18 and 29 years old in good health. Some clones in this sample may be carry-over from other donors' samples.

This clone was recorded a few times. The chain's CDR3 is CASSFNEQFF. CDR3 nucleotide sequence: TGTGCCAGCAGTTTCAATGAGCAGTTCTTC. The chain has TRBV28 and TRBJ2-1; D is unclear. V lost 3 bases, J lost 6 bases, and 0 bases lay in between. CDR1 is MDHEN, CDR2 SYDVKM, per germline. The CDR3 sequence is 10 residues long. Complete variable domain (other parts from reference TRBV28 and TRBJ2-1): DVKVTQSSRYLVKRTGEKVFLECVQDMDHENMFWYRQDPGLGLRLIYFSYDVKMKEKGDIPEGYSVSREKKERFSLILESASTNQTSMYLCASSFNEQFFGPGTRLTVL.

This chain joins TRBV10-3 and TRBJ2-7; 7 bases map to TRBD1. CDR1 is ENHRY and CDR2 is SYGVKD in the germline V gene. This CDR3 comprises 13 residues. Unmatched junction bases numbered 8, after V lost 10 bases and J lost 2 bases. The CDR3 sequence: CATLQGWTYEQYF. The CDR3 region has the DNA TGTGCCACCTTACAGGGGTGGACCTACGAGCAGTACTTC.

The chain uses TRBV2 and TRBJ1-5; no reliable D call. Germline V CDR1 and CDR2: SNHLY, FYNNEI. The CDR3 contains 14 residues. Trimming took off 6 bases at V and 4 bases at J, with 13 bases between the two ends. CDR3 nucleotides: TGTGCCAGCAGCCTCATAACCGAGAATCAGCCCCAGCATTTT. It is translated as CASSLITENQPQHF.

The V gene is TRBV4-2, the J gene TRBJ2-2, with D hard to call. The CDR3 is 13 amino acids. Germline CDR1 and CDR2: LGHNA and YNFKEQ. V lost 5 bases, J lost 3 bases, and 7 bases lay in between. CDR3 loop: CASSKGDTGELFF. CDR3 nucleotides: TGTGCCAGCAGCAAAGGCGACACCGGGGAGCTGTTTTTT.

On this clone itself: In the same sample, other DNA sequences code for this CDR3. The chain couples TRBV2 to TRBJ2-7, with D uncertain. CDR3 length: 13 residues. CDR1 and CDR2 from the germline V gene are SNHLY and FYNNEI. Between the trimmed V and J ends, which lost 3 bases and 3 bases, there was a span of 9 bases. DNA for the CDR3: TGTGCCAGCAGTGATTGGGGAAGCTACGAGCAGTACTTC. Protein sequence: CASSDWGSYEQYF.

The chain's CDR3 is CAISVAGSDGYTF. CDR3 coding DNA: TGTGCCATCAGTGTTGCAGGGAGCGATGGCTACACCTTC. The chain recombines TRBV10-3 with TRBJ1-2, with D perhaps matching TRBD1 (5 bases). Germline CDR1 ENHRY, CDR2 SYGVKD. The CDR3 is 13 amino acids. Trimming removed 4 bases from V and 6 bases from J, with 12 bases in between.

The chain links TRBV15 to TRBJ1-1; TRBD1 might be the D (5 bases). The CDR3 has 15 amino acids. Trimming took 5 bases from V and 5 from J, leaving 18 bases between them. Germline assignment: CDR1 LNHNV and CDR2 YYDKDF (reference sequence). CDR3: CATSGGGVPRTEAFF. In nucleotides, the CDR3 is TGTGCCACCAGCGGAGGAGGGGTACCGCGGACTGAAGCTTTCTTT.

The chain carries TRBV15 and TRBJ2-5; no firm D call. Per germline, CDR1 LNHNV and CDR2 YYDKDF (reference sequence). Trimming took 1 base from V and 5 from J, leaving 17 bases between them. The CDR3 runs 16 residues. The CDR3 DNA reads TGTGCCACCAGCAGAGCGGCAGGCGCGGAGTGGGAGACCCAGTACTTC. This codes for CATSRAAGAEWETQYF.

The chain joins TRBV15 to TRBJ2-1; 8 bases align to TRBD2. V lost 6 bases and J lost 8; bases outside the gene matches: 21. CDR3 size: 18 residues. Germline CDR1 is LNHNV and CDR2 is YYDKDF (reference sequence). CDR3 nucleotide sequence: TGTGCCACCAGTGGTGTTTGGGTTGGTGGTAGCGGGACCCATGAGCAGTTCTTC. Amino acids: CATSGVWVGGSGTHEQFF.

The J gene is TRBJ2-3, the V gene TRBV7-9, with D possibly being TRBD1 (6 bases). The germline V gene has CDR1 SEHNR and CDR2 FQNEAQ (reference sequence). The CDR3 consists of 15 residues. V lost 5 bases and J lost 0, with 12 bases in between. The DNA for the CDR3 is TGTGCCAGCAGCGCAAGCACAGGGAGCACAGATACGCAGTATTTT. Amino acids: CASSASTGSTDTQYF.

This CDR3 reads CATGGSPGNTIYF. The CDR3 region has the DNA TGTGCCACGGGGGGGTCCCCTGGAAACACCATATATTTT. The chain joins TRBV6-5 to TRBJ1-3, with a possible D match to TRBD1 (5 bases). V was shortened by 10 bases and J by 2 bases, with 12 bases between the two germline ends. The CDR3 has 13 residues. Per the germline V gene, CDR1 is MNHEY and CDR2 is SVGAGI.

Written as DNA, the CDR3 is TGTGCCAGCAGGACTAGGGGGACAGATACGCAGTATTTT. Translation: CASRTRGTDTQYF. The gene calls are TRBV6-5 and TRBJ2-3; D could derive from TRBD1 or TRBD2 (6 bases each). The germline V gene encodes CDR1 MNHEY and CDR2 SVGAGI. Between the trimmed V and J ends, which lost 6 bases and 3 bases, there was a span of 10 bases. This CDR3 comprises 13 residues.

The rearrangement uses TRBV5-1 and TRBJ1-1, with 7 bases that match TRBD1. The CDR3 is made up of 14 amino acids. Germline CDR1 reads SGHRS; CDR2 reads YFSETQ. Trimming cost V 3 bases and J 7 bases; bases outside gene matches: 9. CDR3 sequence (DNA): TGCGCCAGCAGCTCACAGGGGTCTGTTGGTGAAGCTTTCTTT. It encodes CASSSQGSVGEAFF.